A selection of T cell receptor beta chains follows, all from one sample in a study of OX40 agonist ivuxolimab in advanced cancers. Libraries were prepared by immunoSEQ multiplex PCR; TCRdb keeps only in-frame clonotypes and omits some of them. The sample has 70,000 or so clones, around 93% seen once. The sequencing here drew on CD4+ or CD8+ T cells sorted from blood, taken in a trial of the OX40 agonist ivuxolimab. The source of these receptors is an adult with an advanced solid tumor such as melanoma, head and neck, liver or kidney cancer. Each CDR3 is given with its conserved first and last residue. A D gene is named only where the DNA matches it firmly. Where a row states a size, it is once, few, many or the class of an expanded clone; other rows omit it.

>NA|TRBJ1-3|TRBV10-3|NA
CAISEADSGNTIYF
TGTGCCATCAGTGAGGCGGACTCTGGAAACACCATATATTTT
>NA|TRBJ1-5|TRBV5-1|NA
CASSTDSNQPQHF
TGCGCCAGCAGCACGGATAGCAATCAGCCCCAGCATTTT
>NA|TRBJ2-3|TRBV27|once
CASSSHPSSTDTQYF
TGTGCCAGCAGTTCCCACCCCTCTAGCACAGATACGCAGTATTTT
>TRBD2|TRBJ2-2|TRBV11-2|NA
CASSPPSGSTRTGELFF
TGTGCCAGCAGCCCCCCTAGCGGGAGTACAAGAACCGGGGAGCTGTTTTTT
>TRBD1|TRBJ2-3|TRBV14|once
CASQGQASTDTQYF
TGTGCCAGCCAAGGACAGGCGAGCACAGATACGCAGTATTTT
>NA|TRBJ1-3|TRBV5-1|NA
CASSLRVGNTIYF
TGCGCCAGCAGCCTCCGCGTTGGAAACACCATATATTTT
>TRBD1|TRBJ2-3|TRBV27|NA
CASTFHVGTASTDTQYF
TGTGCCAGCACCTTCCACGTCGGGACAGCAAGCACAGATACGCAGTATTTT
>NA|TRBJ2-7|TRBV4-2|NA
CASSLGASGVWEQYF
TGTGCCAGCAGCCTGGGGGCTAGCGGTGTGTGGGAGCAGTACTTC
>TRBD2|TRBJ2-3|TRBV7-6|NA
CASSPGTSGSTDTQYF
TGTGCCAGCAGCCCGGGGACTAGCGGGAGTACAGATACGCAGTATTTT
>TRBD1|TRBJ1-4|TRBV28|once
CASSHPGQGINEKLFF
TGTGCCAGCAGTCACCCGGGACAGGGAATTAATGAAAAACTGTTTTTT
>TRBD2|TRBJ2-1|TRBV19|NA
CASSIGLAGLNNEQFF
TGTGCCAGTAGTATCGGACTAGCGGGCCTTAACAATGAGCAGTTCTTC
>NA|TRBJ2-4|TRBV4-2|NA
CASSQDWGGDARRFQYF
TGTGCCAGCAGCCAAGATTGGGGAGGAGACGCCCGGAGATTTCAGTACTTC
>NA|TRBJ2-3|TRBV15|NA
CATSDGTNTDTQYF
TGTGCCACCAGCGACGGGACCAACACAGATACGCAGTATTTT